This T cell receptor beta chain was observed in a study of T cells in Graves' hyperthyroidism and ophthalmopathy. A few counts support this clonotype. From RNA transcripts, TCR beta CDR3 regions were amplified. First-round RT-PCR targeting the TCR CDR3 was performed with the HTBI primer set. TCRdb called the multiplex PCR reads again in MiXCR, with one record for every CDR3 protein. The data hold 400,000 to 500,000 distinct CDR3 sequences, with about 13% observed a single time. Germline V gene sequence: CDR1 SGHRS, CDR2 YFSETQ. V lost 3 bases to trimming and J lost 1 base; unmatched junction nucleotides: 3. The CDR3 has 15 residues.

Sequencing input: blood. The receptor comes from a young woman with Graves' hyperthyroidism. V and J are TRBV5-1 and TRBJ2-2; 7 bases line up with TRBD1. DNA of the CDR3: TGCGCCAGCAGCTCCAACAGGGGGAACACCGGGGAGCTGTTTTTT. Its translation: CASSSNRGNTGELFF.